Listed below are T cell receptor beta chains from one sample, sequenced in a study of technical replicates of blood from a handful of donors. TCRdb's table, derived via immunoSEQ multiplex PCR, lists solely in-frame clones and lacks some. The sample has about 83,000 clones, just over 95% seen once. Sequencing was performed on T cells isolated from PBMCs. These receptors originate from a human donor in good health. Each CDR3 is given with its conserved first and last residue. A D gene is named only where the DNA matches it firmly. A clone size is listed for some rows: how often the clone was seen (once, few, many), or a class if it is expanded.

d_gene: TRBD1
j_gene: TRBJ1-1
abundance: -
v_gene: TRBV6-1
CDR3nt: TGTGCCAGCGGCCCGACAGGGGTGAACACTGAAGCTTTCTTT
CDR3aa: CASGPTGVNTEAFF

d_gene: TRBD1
j_gene: TRBJ2-5
abundance: -
v_gene: TRBV6-1
CDR3nt: TGTGCCAGCAGTGATAGTGGCAGGGGGCTAGAGACCCAGTACTTC
CDR3aa: CASSDSGRGLETQYF

d_gene: TRBD2
j_gene: TRBJ2-7
abundance: -
v_gene: TRBV4-2
CDR3nt: TGTGCCAGCAGCCCAGAGGGGAGCGGGAGGTACTACGAGCAGTACTTC
CDR3aa: CASSPEGSGRYYEQYF

d_gene: -
j_gene: TRBJ1-5
abundance: -
v_gene: TRBV30
CDR3nt: TGTGCCTGGAGAACAGAAAATCAGCCCCAGCATTTT
CDR3aa: CAWRTENQPQHF

d_gene: TRBD1
j_gene: TRBJ2-5
abundance: -
v_gene: TRBV2
CDR3nt: TGTGCCAGCAGTCCATTAGGGGGCGAGGCGGAGACCCAGTACTTC
CDR3aa: CASSPLGGEAETQYF

d_gene: -
j_gene: TRBJ2-1
abundance: once
v_gene: TRBV10-3
CDR3nt: TGTGCCATCAGTGGGGCGGGTACCTACAATGAGCAGTTCTTC
CDR3aa: CAISGAGTYNEQFF

d_gene: -
j_gene: TRBJ2-3
abundance: -
v_gene: TRBV28
CDR3nt: TGTGCCAGCAGTTTAAGTGGTCGGGGTTATAGCACAGATACGCAGTATTTT
CDR3aa: CASSLSGRGYSTDTQYF

d_gene: -
j_gene: TRBJ1-2
abundance: -
v_gene: TRBV5-1
CDR3nt: TGCGCCAGCAGATCGGAAGCCGGGCAGGGTCATGGCTACACCTTC
CDR3aa: CASRSEAGQGHGYTF

d_gene: -
j_gene: TRBJ2-1
abundance: -
v_gene: TRBV5-1
CDR3nt: TGCGCCAGCAGCTTGGCCTGGGCAGCTGAGCAGTTCTTC
CDR3aa: CASSLAWAAEQFF

d_gene: TRBD2
j_gene: TRBJ2-7
abundance: -
v_gene: TRBV15
CDR3nt: TGTGCCACCGGGGGGACTAGTTTCTACGAGCAGTACTTC
CDR3aa: CATGGTSFYEQYF

d_gene: -
j_gene: TRBJ1-4
abundance: -
v_gene: TRBV27
CDR3nt: TGTGCCAGCACCGCCGGGGGGTTTAATGAAAAACTGTTTTTT
CDR3aa: CASTAGGFNEKLFF

d_gene: TRBD2
j_gene: TRBJ2-1
abundance: -
v_gene: TRBV27
CDR3nt: TGTGCCAGCAGTTTAATTGGCGGGAGCAATGAGCAGTTCTTC
CDR3aa: CASSLIGGSNEQFF

d_gene: -
j_gene: TRBJ1-2
abundance: -
v_gene: TRBV7-6
CDR3nt: TGTGCCAGCAGCCCCACAGGGCTTTATGGCTACACCTTC
CDR3aa: CASSPTGLYGYTF

d_gene: -
j_gene: TRBJ2-5
abundance: once
v_gene: TRBV6-5
CDR3nt: TGTGCCAGCAGCCGCTTGGGGGCCCAAGAGACCCAGTACTTC
CDR3aa: CASSRLGAQETQYF

d_gene: -
j_gene: TRBJ2-7
abundance: -
v_gene: TRBV30
CDR3nt: TGTGCCTGGTCAGGGACACAAAGCTCCTACGAGCAGTACTTC
CDR3aa: CAWSGTQSSYEQYF

d_gene: -
j_gene: TRBJ2-2
abundance: -
v_gene: TRBV11-3
CDR3nt: TGTGCCAGCAGCCCTGGGGGGGGCTCTTCGAACACCGGGGAGCTGTTTTTT
CDR3aa: CASSPGGGSSNTGELFF

d_gene: TRBD2
j_gene: TRBJ2-1
abundance: -
v_gene: TRBV7-8
CDR3nt: TGTGCCAGCAGCTTAGGGGGCGGGAGTCAGAATGAGCAGTTCTTC
CDR3aa: CASSLGGGSQNEQFF

d_gene: TRBD1
j_gene: TRBJ1-2
abundance: -
v_gene: TRBV7-2
CDR3nt: TGTGCCAGCAGCTATGCCGGGACAGGGGGTTTCTATGGCTACACCTTC
CDR3aa: CASSYAGTGGFYGYTF

d_gene: -
j_gene: TRBJ2-7
abundance: -
v_gene: TRBV5-8
CDR3nt: TGTGCCAGCAGCTGGGGGGTCGGGTCGGGGCAGTACTTC
CDR3aa: CASSWGVGSGQYF

d_gene: -
j_gene: TRBJ1-2
abundance: -
v_gene: TRBV5-5
CDR3nt: TGTGCCAGCAGCTTGAGACAGATCTTTGTTTATGGCTACACCTTC
CDR3aa: CASSLRQIFVYGYTF

d_gene: -
j_gene: TRBJ1-1
abundance: -
v_gene: TRBV27
CDR3nt: TGTGCCAGCAGTCCTAGAAGAGGCATTTTTATGAACACTGAAGCTTTCTTT
CDR3aa: CASSPRRGIFMNTEAFF

d_gene: TRBD1
j_gene: TRBJ1-1
abundance: few
v_gene: TRBV6-5
CDR3nt: TGTGCCAGCAGTTCGGACAGGGTGAACACTGAAGCTTTCTTT
CDR3aa: CASSSDRVNTEAFF

d_gene: TRBD2
j_gene: TRBJ2-5
abundance: once
v_gene: TRBV6-4
CDR3nt: TGTGCCAGCAGTGACGGGACTAGCGGCCAAGAGACCCAGTACTTC
CDR3aa: CASSDGTSGQETQYF

d_gene: -
j_gene: TRBJ2-7
abundance: -
v_gene: TRBV5-4
CDR3nt: TGTGCCAGCAGCTCTCTAGCGTATGACGAGCAGTACTTC
CDR3aa: CASSSLAYDEQYF

d_gene: -
j_gene: TRBJ2-2
abundance: -
v_gene: TRBV19
CDR3nt: TGTGCCAGTGTCGCTCGAGGGTACACCGGGGAGCTGTTTTTT
CDR3aa: CASVARGYTGELFF

d_gene: TRBD2
j_gene: TRBJ2-7
abundance: -
v_gene: TRBV5-4
CDR3nt: TGTGCCAGTACGGGACTAGCGGGAGGGCTCTACGAGCAGTACTTC
CDR3aa: CASTGLAGGLYEQYF

d_gene: -
j_gene: TRBJ2-3
abundance: -
v_gene: TRBV7-3
CDR3nt: TGTGCCAGCAGCTTAGTCAGGGGGGTTTTGACAGATACGCAGTATTTT
CDR3aa: CASSLVRGVLTDTQYF

d_gene: TRBD1
j_gene: TRBJ2-5
abundance: -
v_gene: TRBV28
CDR3nt: TGTGCCAGCGATCCGGGACAGGGGGGTCAAGAGACCCAGTACTTC
CDR3aa: CASDPGQGGQETQYF

d_gene: -
j_gene: TRBJ1-5
abundance: -
v_gene: TRBV5-8
CDR3nt: TGTGCCAGCAGCTTTAGTAAGCTGGGAGGGTCGAGCAATCAGCCCCAGCATTTT
CDR3aa: CASSFSKLGGSSNQPQHF

d_gene: -
j_gene: TRBJ2-6
abundance: once
v_gene: TRBV11-2
CDR3nt: TGTGCCAGCAGGTCTACGGTTTCTGGGGCCAACGTCCTGACTTTC
CDR3aa: CASRSTVSGANVLTF

d_gene: TRBD2
j_gene: TRBJ2-7
abundance: -
v_gene: TRBV29-1
CDR3nt: TGCAGCGTGGGGGGGATCTCCACCTACGAGCAGTACTTC
CDR3aa: CSVGGISTYEQYF

d_gene: TRBD1
j_gene: TRBJ2-3
abundance: few
v_gene: TRBV6-1
CDR3nt: TGTGCCAGCAGTGAACTACAGGGGTTTTCAGATACGCAGTATTTT
CDR3aa: CASSELQGFSDTQYF

d_gene: TRBD2
j_gene: TRBJ2-3
abundance: -
v_gene: TRBV9
CDR3nt: TGTGCCAGCAGCGCCCGGTCCAGCGGGGTTACAGATACGCAGTATTTT
CDR3aa: CASSARSSGVTDTQYF

d_gene: -
j_gene: TRBJ1-1
abundance: -
v_gene: TRBV19
CDR3nt: TGTGCCAGTAGTATAGGTAGAAACACTGAAGCTTTCTTT
CDR3aa: CASSIGRNTEAFF

d_gene: -
j_gene: TRBJ1-1
abundance: -
v_gene: TRBV7-2
CDR3nt: TGTGCCAGCAGTCAAATTAGCAGGGGCGGCACTGAAGCTTTCTTT
CDR3aa: CASSQISRGGTEAFF

d_gene: TRBD1
j_gene: TRBJ2-3
abundance: -
v_gene: TRBV29-1
CDR3nt: TGCAGCGTCCGGGACAGGGGAACAGATACGCAGTATTTT
CDR3aa: CSVRDRGTDTQYF

d_gene: TRBD2
j_gene: TRBJ2-1
abundance: -
v_gene: TRBV6-5
CDR3nt: TGTGCCAGCAGGACCCTAGCGGGAGGTCTCGATGAGCAGTTCTTC
CDR3aa: CASRTLAGGLDEQFF

d_gene: TRBD2
j_gene: TRBJ2-5
abundance: -
v_gene: TRBV5-1
CDR3nt: TGCGCCAGCAGCGGGGGGGGAGGGCCTCGTGAGACCCAGTACTTC
CDR3aa: CASSGGGGPRETQYF

d_gene: -
j_gene: TRBJ2-4
abundance: -
v_gene: TRBV28
CDR3nt: TGTGCCAGCAGTCTACGGGACATTCAGTACTTC
CDR3aa: CASSLRDIQYF

d_gene: -
j_gene: TRBJ2-5
abundance: -
v_gene: TRBV10-3
CDR3nt: TGTGCCATCAGTGAGGCCAGGGGTGAGACCCAGTACTTC
CDR3aa: CAISEARGETQYF

d_gene: -
j_gene: TRBJ2-3
abundance: -
v_gene: TRBV4-1
CDR3nt: TGCGCCAGCGGGCTACAGAACGGTGGCGCAGATACGCAGTATTTT
CDR3aa: CASGLQNGGADTQYF

d_gene: TRBD2
j_gene: TRBJ2-2
abundance: -
v_gene: TRBV6-6
CDR3nt: TGTGCCAGCAGTTTAAGCGGGGACACCGGGGAGCTGTTTTTT
CDR3aa: CASSLSGDTGELFF

d_gene: -
j_gene: TRBJ2-3
abundance: -
v_gene: TRBV30
CDR3nt: TGTGCCTGGAGTAAAGGGGATTCCACAGATACGCAGTATTTT
CDR3aa: CAWSKGDSTDTQYF

d_gene: TRBD2
j_gene: TRBJ2-2
abundance: -
v_gene: TRBV9
CDR3nt: TGTGCCAGCAGCGCCCGGACTAGCGGGAGGATCACCGGGGAGCTGTTTTTT
CDR3aa: CASSARTSGRITGELFF

d_gene: TRBD2
j_gene: TRBJ2-1
abundance: -
v_gene: TRBV7-2
CDR3nt: TGTGCCAGCAGCCCCCCCGGGAGGGCCAATGAGCAGTTCTTC
CDR3aa: CASSPPGRANEQFF

d_gene: -
j_gene: TRBJ2-3
abundance: -
v_gene: TRBV4-1
CDR3nt: TGCGCCAGCAGCCAAGGTACAGGGGGGGGCACAGATACGCAGTATTTT
CDR3aa: CASSQGTGGGTDTQYF

d_gene: -
j_gene: TRBJ2-2
abundance: -
v_gene: TRBV7-3
CDR3nt: TGTGCCAGCAGCTTACGGCTAGAGGGTACCGGGGAGCTGTTTTTT
CDR3aa: CASSLRLEGTGELFF

d_gene: TRBD1
j_gene: TRBJ1-1
abundance: -
v_gene: TRBV5-1
CDR3nt: TGCGCCAGCAGCTCGGACAGGGGGTTTAAGGCTGAAGCTTTCTTT
CDR3aa: CASSSDRGFKAEAFF

d_gene: -
j_gene: TRBJ2-3
abundance: -
v_gene: TRBV2
CDR3nt: TGTGCCAGCGGGAGTATGGCAGATACGCAGTATTTT
CDR3aa: CASGSMADTQYF

d_gene: TRBD1
j_gene: TRBJ1-5
abundance: -
v_gene: TRBV7-2
CDR3nt: TGTGCCAGCACCCAGACCGGGACAGGGGATTTTCAGCCCCAGCATTTT
CDR3aa: CASTQTGTGDFQPQHF

d_gene: -
j_gene: TRBJ1-3
abundance: -
v_gene: TRBV30
CDR3nt: TGTGCCTGGAGTACAGGCGGAAACACCATATATTTT
CDR3aa: CAWSTGGNTIYF

d_gene: TRBD1
j_gene: TRBJ2-1
abundance: -
v_gene: TRBV14
CDR3nt: TGTGCCAGCAGCCATAAGATGGACAGGGGGCGGAATGAGCAGTTCTTC
CDR3aa: CASSHKMDRGRNEQFF

d_gene: -
j_gene: TRBJ2-2
abundance: -
v_gene: TRBV7-3
CDR3nt: TGTGCCAGCAGCTTAAGTCGGGATGGCGGGGAGCTGTTTTTT
CDR3aa: CASSLSRDGGELFF

d_gene: -
j_gene: TRBJ2-7
abundance: once
v_gene: TRBV5-1
CDR3nt: TGCGCCAGCAGCTCGCACTACTCTAGCTTCGAGCAGTACTTC
CDR3aa: CASSSHYSSFEQYF

d_gene: TRBD1
j_gene: TRBJ2-7
abundance: -
v_gene: TRBV2
CDR3nt: TGTGCCAGCAGTATACCCATCGGGACAGACCTCTCCTACGAGCAGTACTTC
CDR3aa: CASSIPIGTDLSYEQYF